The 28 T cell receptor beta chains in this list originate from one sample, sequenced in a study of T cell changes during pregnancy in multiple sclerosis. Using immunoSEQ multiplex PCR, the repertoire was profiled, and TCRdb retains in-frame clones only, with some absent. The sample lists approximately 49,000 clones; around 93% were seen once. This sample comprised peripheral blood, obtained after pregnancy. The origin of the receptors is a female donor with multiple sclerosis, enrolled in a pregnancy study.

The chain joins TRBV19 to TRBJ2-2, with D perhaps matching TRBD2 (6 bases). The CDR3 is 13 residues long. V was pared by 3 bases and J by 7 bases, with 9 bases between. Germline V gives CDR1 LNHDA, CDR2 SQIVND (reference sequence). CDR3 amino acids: CASSMGGNGELFF. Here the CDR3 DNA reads TGTGCCAGTAGTATGGGGGGAAACGGGGAGCTGTTTTTT.

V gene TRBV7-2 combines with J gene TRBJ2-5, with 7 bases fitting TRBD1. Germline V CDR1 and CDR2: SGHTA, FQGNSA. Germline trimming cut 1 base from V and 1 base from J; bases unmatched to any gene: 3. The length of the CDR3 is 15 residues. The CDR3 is CASSLVDRSQETQYF. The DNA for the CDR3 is TGTGCCAGCAGCTTAGTGGACAGGAGCCAAGAGACCCAGTACTTC.

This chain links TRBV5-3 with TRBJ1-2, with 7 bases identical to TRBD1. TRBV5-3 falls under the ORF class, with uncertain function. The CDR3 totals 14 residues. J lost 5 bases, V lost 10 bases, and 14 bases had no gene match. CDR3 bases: TGTGCCGAAAGGCGGGACAGAGCTTTGTATGGCTACACCTTC. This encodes CAERRDRALYGYTF.

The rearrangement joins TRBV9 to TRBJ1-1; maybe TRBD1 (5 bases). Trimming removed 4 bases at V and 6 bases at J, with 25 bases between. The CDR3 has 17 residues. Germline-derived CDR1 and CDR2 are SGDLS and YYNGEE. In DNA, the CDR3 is TGTGCCAGCAGCCGCGGAGGGGCCCCCAGAGGTGGTGCTGAAGCTTTCTTT. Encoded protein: CASSRGGAPRGGAEAFF. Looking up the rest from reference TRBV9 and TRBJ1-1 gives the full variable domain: DSGVTQTPKHLITATGQRVTLRCSPRSGDLSVYWYQQSLDQGLQFLIQYYNGEERAKGNILERFSAQQFPDLHSELNLSSLELGDSALYFCASSRGGAPRGGAEAFFGQGTRLTVV.

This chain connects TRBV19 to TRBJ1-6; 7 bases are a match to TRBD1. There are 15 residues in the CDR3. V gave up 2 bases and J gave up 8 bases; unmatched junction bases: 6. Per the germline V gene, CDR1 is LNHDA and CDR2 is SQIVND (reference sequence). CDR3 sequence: CASSIPGQLDSPLHF. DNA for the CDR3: TGTGCCAGTAGTATACCGGGACAGCTTGATTCACCCCTCCACTTT.

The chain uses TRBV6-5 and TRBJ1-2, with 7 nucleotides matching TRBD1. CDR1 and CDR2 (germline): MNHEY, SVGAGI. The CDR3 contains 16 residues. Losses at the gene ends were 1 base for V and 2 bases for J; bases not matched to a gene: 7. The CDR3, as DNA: TGTGCCAGCAGTTACTGGGGACAGTCCTCGAACTATGGCTACACCTTC. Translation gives CASSYWGQSSNYGYTF.

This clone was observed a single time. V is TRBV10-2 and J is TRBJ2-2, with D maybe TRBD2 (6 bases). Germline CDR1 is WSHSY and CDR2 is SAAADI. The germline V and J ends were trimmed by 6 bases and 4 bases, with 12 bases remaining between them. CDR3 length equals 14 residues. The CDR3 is CASRGGLGTGELFF. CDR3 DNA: TGCGCCAGCAGGGGGGGTCTTGGCACCGGGGAGCTGTTTTTT.

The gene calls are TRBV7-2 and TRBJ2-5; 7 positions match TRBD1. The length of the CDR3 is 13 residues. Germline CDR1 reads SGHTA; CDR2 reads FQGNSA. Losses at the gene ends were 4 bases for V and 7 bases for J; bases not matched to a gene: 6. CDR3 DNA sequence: TGTGCCAGCAGCTCAGACAGGGATGGGACCCAGTACTTC. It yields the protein CASSSDRDGTQYF.

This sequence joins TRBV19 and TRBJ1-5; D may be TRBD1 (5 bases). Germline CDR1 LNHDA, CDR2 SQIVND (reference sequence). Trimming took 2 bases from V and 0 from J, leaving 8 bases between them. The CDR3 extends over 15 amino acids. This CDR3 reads CASSISDNSNQPQHF. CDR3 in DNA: TGTGCCAGTAGTATATCGGACAATAGCAATCAGCCCCAGCATTTT.

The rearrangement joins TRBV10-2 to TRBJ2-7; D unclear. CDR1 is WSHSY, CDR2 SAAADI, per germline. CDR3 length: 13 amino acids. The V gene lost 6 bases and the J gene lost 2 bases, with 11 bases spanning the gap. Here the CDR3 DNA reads TGCGCCAGCAGCCTCGGTCCTACCTACGAGCAGTACTTC. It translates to CASSLGPTYEQYF.

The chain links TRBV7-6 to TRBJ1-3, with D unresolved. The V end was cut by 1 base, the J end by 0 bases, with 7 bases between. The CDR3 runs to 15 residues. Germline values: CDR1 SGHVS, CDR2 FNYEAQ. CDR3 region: CASSLDPGSGNTIYF. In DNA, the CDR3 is TGTGCCAGCAGCTTAGATCCAGGCTCTGGAAACACCATATATTTT.

As DNA, the CDR3 is TGTGCCAGCAGCTTGGGGACAGTTACCTACGAGCAGTACTTC. Residues: CASSLGTVTYEQYF. The chain has TRBV7-2 and TRBJ2-7; TRBD1 matches 7 bases. J lost 2 bases, V lost 3 bases, and 4 bases had no gene match. CDR3 length equals 14 residues. Germline CDR1 is SGHTA and CDR2 is FQGNSA.

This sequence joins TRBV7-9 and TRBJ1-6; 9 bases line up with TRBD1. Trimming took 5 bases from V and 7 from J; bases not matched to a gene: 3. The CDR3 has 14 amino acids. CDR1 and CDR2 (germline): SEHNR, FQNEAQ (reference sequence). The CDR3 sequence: CASSPGQGNSPLHF. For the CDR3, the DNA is TGTGCCAGCAGCCCGGGACAGGGAAATTCACCCCTCCACTTT.

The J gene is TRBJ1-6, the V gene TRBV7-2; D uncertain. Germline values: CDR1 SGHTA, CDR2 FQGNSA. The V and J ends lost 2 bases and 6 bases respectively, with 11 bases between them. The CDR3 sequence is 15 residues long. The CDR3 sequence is CASSLIRDPNSPLHF. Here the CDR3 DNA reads TGTGCCAGCAGCTTAATCCGGGATCCTAATTCACCCCTCCACTTT.

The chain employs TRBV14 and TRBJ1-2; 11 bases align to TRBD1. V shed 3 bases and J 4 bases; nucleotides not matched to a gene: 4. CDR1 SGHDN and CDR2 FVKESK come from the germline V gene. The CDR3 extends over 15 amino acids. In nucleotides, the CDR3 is TGTGCCAGCAGCCACAGGGACAGGGGGATCTATGGCTACACCTTC. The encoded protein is CASSHRDRGIYGYTF.

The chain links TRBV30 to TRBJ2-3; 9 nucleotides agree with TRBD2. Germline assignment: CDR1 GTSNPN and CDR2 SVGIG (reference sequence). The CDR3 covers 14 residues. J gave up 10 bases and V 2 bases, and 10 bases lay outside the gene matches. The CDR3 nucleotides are TGTGCCTGGAGTAGAGTAGCGGGGGAAGGCGCGCAGTATTTT. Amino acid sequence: CAWSRVAGEGAQYF.

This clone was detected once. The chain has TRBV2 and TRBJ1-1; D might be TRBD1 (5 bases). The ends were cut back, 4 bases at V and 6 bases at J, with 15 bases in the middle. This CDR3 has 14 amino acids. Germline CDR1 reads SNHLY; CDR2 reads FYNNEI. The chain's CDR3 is CASSVSTGLAEAFF. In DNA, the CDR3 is TGTGCCAGCAGTGTTAGTACAGGTCTTGCTGAAGCTTTCTTT.

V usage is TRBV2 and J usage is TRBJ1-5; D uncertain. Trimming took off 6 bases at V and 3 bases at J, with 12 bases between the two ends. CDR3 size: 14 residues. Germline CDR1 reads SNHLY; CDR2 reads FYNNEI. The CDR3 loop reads CASRNLPLNQPQHF. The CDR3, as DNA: TGTGCCAGCAGAAATCTCCCTCTCAATCAGCCCCAGCATTTT.

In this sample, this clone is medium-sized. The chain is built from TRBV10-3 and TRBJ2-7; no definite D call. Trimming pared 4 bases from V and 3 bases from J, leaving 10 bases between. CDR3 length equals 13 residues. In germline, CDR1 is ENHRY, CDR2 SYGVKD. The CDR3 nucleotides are TGTGCCATCAGTGGACAACGGAACTACGAGCAGTACTTC. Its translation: CAISGQRNYEQYF.

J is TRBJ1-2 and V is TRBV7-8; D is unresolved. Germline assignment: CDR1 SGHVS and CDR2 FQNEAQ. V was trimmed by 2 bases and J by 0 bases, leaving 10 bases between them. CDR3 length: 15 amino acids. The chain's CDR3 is CASSLLGPANYGYTF. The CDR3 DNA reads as TGTGCCAGCAGCTTACTTGGGCCAGCTAACTATGGCTACACCTTC.

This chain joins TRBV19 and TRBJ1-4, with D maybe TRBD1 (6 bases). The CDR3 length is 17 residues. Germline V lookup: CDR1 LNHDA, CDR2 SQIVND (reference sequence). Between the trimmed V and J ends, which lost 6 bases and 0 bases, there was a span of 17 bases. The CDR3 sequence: CASRHPGGASTNEKLFF. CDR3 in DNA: TGTGCCAGTAGACACCCCGGGGGGGCGTCAACTAATGAAAAACTGTTTTTT.

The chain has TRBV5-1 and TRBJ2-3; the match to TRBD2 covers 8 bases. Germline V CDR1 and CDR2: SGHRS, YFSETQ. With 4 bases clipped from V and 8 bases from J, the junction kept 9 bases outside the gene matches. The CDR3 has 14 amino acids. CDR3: CASSQTWLAGTQYF. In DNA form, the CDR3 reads TGCGCCAGCAGCCAAACCTGGCTAGCGGGTACGCAGTATTTT.

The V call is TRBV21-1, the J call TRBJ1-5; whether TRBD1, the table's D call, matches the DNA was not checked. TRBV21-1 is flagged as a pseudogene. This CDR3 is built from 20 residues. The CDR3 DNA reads TGTGCCAGCAGACCCGGGGGGACAGGGACAGGGCAATATAGCAATCAGCCCCAGCATTTT. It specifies CASRPGGTGTGQYSNQPQHF.

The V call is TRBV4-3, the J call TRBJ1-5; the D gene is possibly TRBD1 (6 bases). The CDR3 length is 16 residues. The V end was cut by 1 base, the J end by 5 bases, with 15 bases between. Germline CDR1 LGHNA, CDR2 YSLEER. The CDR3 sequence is CASSQVAGDSDQPQHF. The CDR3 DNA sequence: TGCGCCAGCAGCCAAGTGGCAGGGGATAGTGATCAGCCCCAGCATTTT.

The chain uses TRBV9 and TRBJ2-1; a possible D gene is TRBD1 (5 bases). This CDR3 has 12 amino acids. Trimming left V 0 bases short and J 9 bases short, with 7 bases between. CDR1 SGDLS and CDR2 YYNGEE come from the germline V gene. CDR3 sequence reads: CASSVEGVEQFF. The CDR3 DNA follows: TGTGCCAGCAGCGTAGAAGGGGTTGAGCAGTTCTTC.

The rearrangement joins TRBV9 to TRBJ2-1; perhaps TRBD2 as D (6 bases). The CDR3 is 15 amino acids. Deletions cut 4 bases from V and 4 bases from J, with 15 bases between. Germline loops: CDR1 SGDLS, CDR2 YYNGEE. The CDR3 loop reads CASSPEGTPYNEQFF. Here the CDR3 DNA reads TGTGCCAGCAGCCCCGAGGGGACTCCTTACAATGAGCAGTTCTTC.

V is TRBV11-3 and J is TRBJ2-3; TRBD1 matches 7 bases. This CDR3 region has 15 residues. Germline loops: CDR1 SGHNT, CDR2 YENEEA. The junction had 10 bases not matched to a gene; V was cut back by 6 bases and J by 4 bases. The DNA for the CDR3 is TGTGCCAGCAGGCAGCGACAGGGTGTTGCAGATACGCAGTATTTT. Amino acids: CASRQRQGVADTQYF.

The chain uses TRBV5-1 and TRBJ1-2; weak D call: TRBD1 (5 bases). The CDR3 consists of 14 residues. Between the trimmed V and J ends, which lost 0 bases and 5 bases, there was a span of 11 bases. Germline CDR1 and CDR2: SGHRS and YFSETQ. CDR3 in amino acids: CASSLEGARYGYTF. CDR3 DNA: TGCGCCAGCAGCTTGGAAGGGGCAAGGTATGGCTACACCTTC. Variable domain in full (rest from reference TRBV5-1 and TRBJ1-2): KAGVTQTPRYLIKTRGQQVTLSCSPISGHRSVSWYQQTPGQGLQFLFEYFSETQRNKGNFPGRFSGRQFSNSRSEMNVSTLELGDSALYLCASSLEGARYGYTFGSGTRLTVV.